The sequence of this T cell receptor beta chain was determined in a study of early T cells in non-severe SARS-CoV-2 infection. Background on the study: Chains from this unsorted whole-blood bulk RNA could not be paired.

General study results and limits: VDJdb-based annotation leaned toward anti-spike CD8 responses and missed private and CD4 specificities.

Molecules of cDNA were individually given unique molecular identifiers that were attached to them. Each CDR3 protein gets one entry after TCRdb re-called the 5' RACE reads with MiXCR. The sample lists over 55,000 distinct CDR3 sequences, about 12% occurring once. This clonotype was detected many times. Its antigen is unidentified. The CDR3 sequence is 12 residues long. V was shortened by 5 bases and J by 5 bases, with 13 bases between the two germline ends. Germline CDR1 is DFQATT and CDR2 is SNEGSKA (reference sequence). This clonotype originated in an adult who was a healthcare worker with PCR-confirmed SARS-CoV-2 infection or an uninfected control (not recorded which). J is TRBJ2-7 and V is TRBV20-1, with D maybe TRBD2 (6 bases). The sequenced sample was whole blood. CDR3 amino acids: CSASLGGDEQYF. The CDR3 DNA follows: TGCAGTGCTTCGTTGGGGGGAGACGAGCAGTACTTC.